The clone carrying this T cell receptor (beta chain) was detected many times. The antigen is undetermined. Looked up from germline, CDR1 is MDHEN and CDR2 is SYDVKM. CDR3 length equals 11 residues. V was shortened by 4 bases and J by 12 bases, with 9 bases between the two germline ends. TCRdb re-analysed the reads in MiXCR, keeping a single row per CDR3 protein. The data show under 200,000 distinct CDR3 sequences, about a tenth seen once. The data were taken from a study of T cell repertoires in cytomegalovirus infection. On the study more broadly: In public TCR beta signatures, there were indications of both CMV infection and matching HLA type. Study conclusions and caveats: CMV-specific TCR beta clonotypes restricted by HLA-C were the ones dominating the ex vivo response. Identification of carriers of CMV plus the relevant HLA was performed using cumulative public TCR beta family frequency.

V usage is TRBV28 and J usage is TRBJ1-4; D gene uncertain. Sequenced sample: PBMCs. The origin of this receptor is a human donor in good health (CMV status not recorded). Some clones in this sample may be carry-over from other donors' samples. This CDR3 reads CASSSPRELFF. The CDR3 DNA reads as TGTGCCAGCAGTTCTCCTCGGGAACTGTTTTTT.